These 20 T cell receptor beta chains were all obtained from the same sample, sequenced in a study of blood T cell repertoires in COVID-19. Profiling relied on immunoSEQ multiplex PCR, and the TCRdb table lists in-frame clones only, not all of them. In the table there are around 400,000 clones, 80% to 90% of which are singletons. Sequencing was done on a sample of peripheral blood. Receptors were obtained from an older woman with COVID-19, enrolled during active disease.

This chain links TRBV20-1 with TRBJ2-7; no firm D call. V was clipped by 3 bases and J by 9 bases, with 9 bases between them. Germline V gives CDR1 DFQATT, CDR2 SNEGSKA (reference sequence). The CDR3 spans 10 residues. CDR3 DNA sequence: TGCAGTGCTAGTGGCAGAGGGCAGTACTTC. Its translation: CSASGRGQYF.

This clone appeared a single time. The rearrangement uses TRBV2 and TRBJ2-7; TRBD2 matches at 8 bases. Germline CDR1 is SNHLY and CDR2 is FYNNEI. Trimming took 7 bases from V and 1 from J; bases not matched to a gene: 0. This CDR3 has 12 residues. The CDR3 reads CASTGGSYEQYF. The CDR3 DNA sequence: TGTGCCAGCACGGGGGGGTCCTACGAGCAGTACTTC.

This clone appeared a single time. This chain uses TRBV19 with TRBJ1-5, with D hard to call. The germline gives CDR1 LNHDA, CDR2 SQIVND (reference sequence). This CDR3 has 14 residues. V was trimmed by 9 bases and J by 4 bases, leaving 16 bases between them. The CDR3 DNA reads TGTGCCAGCCGGGCTGGACTAGAAAATCAGCCCCAGCATTTT. Translated, it gives CASRAGLENQPQHF.

The V call is TRBV5-4, the J call TRBJ1-2; 8 nucleotides agree with TRBD1. Germline V gene sequence: CDR1 SGHNT, CDR2 YYREEE (reference sequence). J was trimmed by 8 bases and V by 7 bases; bases with no gene match: 16. The CDR3 is 15 residues long. The CDR3 sequence: CASEGGRGREGGYTF. The DNA of the CDR3 is TGTGCCAGCGAAGGAGGCAGGGGGCGAGAGGGAGGCTACACCTTC.

The genes are TRBV12-3 or TRBV12-4 and TRBJ2-1; no firm D call. This CDR3 contains 12 residues. With 4 bases removed from V and 14 bases from J, the gap between germline ends came to 15 bases. CDR3 amino acids: CASSSLGRQEFF. Written as DNA, the CDR3 is TGTGCCAGCAGTTCGCTGGGCCGTCAGGAGTTCTTC.

This chain links TRBV4-2 with TRBJ2-1; TRBD2 matches 9 bases. Trimming cost V 4 bases and J 0 bases; bases outside gene matches: 10. The CDR3 is 18 residues long. The germline V gene has CDR1 LGHNA and CDR2 YNFKEQ. The CDR3 reads CASSPYGLAGPSYNEQFF. CDR3 sequence (DNA): TGTGCCAGCAGCCCCTATGGTCTAGCGGGGCCCTCCTACAATGAGCAGTTCTTC.

The genes are TRBV9 and TRBJ2-7; the D gene is possibly TRBD1 (6 bases). Germline CDR1 and CDR2: SGDLS and YYNGEE. The CDR3 sequence is 16 residues long. Trimming removed 2 bases at V and 5 bases at J, with 20 bases between. CDR3 sequence (DNA): TGTGCCAGCAGCGTCAATATGGGGGCGCGGTTCGACGAGCAGTACTTC. Translating it yields CASSVNMGARFDEQYF.

This chain links TRBV19 with TRBJ2-3, with D perhaps matching TRBD1 (7 bases). The CDR3 has 15 amino acids. V shed 0 bases and J shed 10 bases, with 17 bases lying between them. Per the germline V gene, CDR1 is LNHDA and CDR2 is SQIVND (reference sequence). CDR3 amino acids: CASSIDQGGISPQYF. As DNA, the CDR3 is TGTGCCAGTAGTATAGATCAGGGGGGAATCAGTCCGCAGTATTTT.

The rearrangement joins TRBV10-3 to TRBJ2-5; no clear D gene. In germline, CDR1 is ENHRY, CDR2 SYGVKD. The CDR3 sequence is 12 residues long. Trimming cost V 0 bases and J 8 bases, with 7 bases left between them. DNA of the CDR3: TGTGCCATCAGTGAGTCGTATACTACCCAGTACTTC. It specifies CAISESYTTQYF.

The V and J genes are TRBV4-1 and TRBJ2-3, with 14 bases lining up with TRBD2. This CDR3 region has 19 residues. Germline lookup yields CDR1 MGHRA and CDR2 YSYEKL. The trim removed 4 bases at V and 1 base at J, leaving 10 bases unmatched. The CDR3 coding sequence is TGCGCCAGCAGCCTCGGACTAGCGGGGGGTTCGACGGGCACAGATACGCAGTATTTT. Protein product: CASSLGLAGGSTGTDTQYF.

The chain links TRBV5-1 to TRBJ2-7, with TRBD1 as a possible D gene (7 bases). Trimming took off 5 bases at V and 3 bases at J, with 9 bases between the two ends. CDR1 and CDR2 from the germline V gene are SGHRS and YFSETQ. The CDR3 contains 12 residues. CDR3 bases: TGCGCCAGCAGGCGGGACAGCTACGAGCAGTACTTC. It translates to CASRRDSYEQYF.

This chain joins TRBV5-4 and TRBJ1-2; tentatively, D is TRBD1 (6 bases). CDR1 is SGHNT and CDR2 is YYREEE in the germline V gene (reference sequence). V gave up 0 bases and J gave up 3 bases, with 12 bases separating them. This CDR3 contains 15 residues. The CDR3 DNA reads TGTGCCAGCAGCTTGGTGGCAGGGGCATACTATGGCTACACCTTC. Its protein product is CASSLVAGAYYGYTF.

The chain recombines TRBV11-3 with TRBJ2-3; D is undetermined. The V gene's germline CDR1 is SGHNT and CDR2 YENEEA. Trimming took off 4 bases at V and 2 bases at J, with 7 bases between the two ends. The CDR3 sequence is 13 residues long. This chain's CDR3 is CASSSLYTDTQYF. The CDR3 DNA follows: TGTGCCAGCAGCTCTCTTTACACAGATACGCAGTATTTT.

The chain employs TRBV29-1 and TRBJ2-5, with 7 bases matching TRBD1. This CDR3 is 13 amino acids long. V lost 6 bases and J lost 5; bases outside the gene matches: 9. Germline V gene sequence: CDR1 SQVTM, CDR2 ANQGSEA. CDR3 in DNA: TGCAGCGTCTACAGGGGCCGTGCGGAGACCCAGTACTTC. Amino acids: CSVYRGRAETQYF.

The chain recombines TRBV3-1 (or the pseudogene TRBV3-2) with TRBJ2-1; the D is unclear. Germline CDR1 reads LGHDT; CDR2 reads YNNKEL (reference sequence). Trimming took 0 bases from V and 4 from J, leaving 4 bases between them. The CDR3 is made up of 13 amino acids. The chain's CDR3 is CASSQDIYNEQFF. The CDR3 nucleotides are TGTGCCAGCAGCCAAGACATTTACAATGAGCAGTTCTTC.

As DNA, the CDR3 is TGTGCCAGTTCCAGGACAACTAATGAAAAACTGTTTTTT. This codes for CASSRTTNEKLFF. The chain links TRBV6-5 to TRBJ1-4; D is uncertain. The CDR3 has 13 amino acids. Germline CDR1 reads MNHEY; CDR2 reads SVGAGI. The V end lost 9 bases, the J end lost 0 bases, and 8 bases lay between the germline ends.

This clone was seen just once. The V gene is TRBV11-2, the J gene TRBJ2-1; D might be TRBD2 (6 bases). Trimming left V 8 bases short and J 7 bases short, with 21 bases between. The CDR3 loop spans 15 amino acids. In germline, CDR1 is SGHAT, CDR2 FQNNGV. CDR3 nucleotide sequence: TGTGCCAGCGGGTCCCTTAGCGGCCTTCATAATGAGCAGTTCTTC. Its protein is CASGSLSGLHNEQFF.

The chain links TRBV15 to TRBJ1-3; 7 nucleotides match TRBD1. This CDR3 contains 16 residues. With 3 bases clipped from V and 2 bases from J, the junction kept 7 bases outside the gene matches. Germline V lookup: CDR1 LNHNV, CDR2 YYDKDF (reference sequence). The CDR3 DNA is TGTGCCACCAGCAGTGTCCCGACAGGGCCTGGAAACACCATATATTTT. Translated: CATSSVPTGPGNTIYF.

The CDR3 protein is CSVFTERQGHSGNTIYF. The CDR3 bases are TGCAGCGTTTTTACGGAGAGACAGGGTCACTCTGGAAACACCATATATTTT. The rearrangement joins TRBV29-1 to TRBJ1-3; 7 bases line up with TRBD1. The J segment lost 0 bases and the V segment lost 5 bases, leaving 13 bases of the junction unmatched. From germline, CDR1 is SQVTM and CDR2 ANQGSEA. The CDR3 consists of 17 residues.

The J gene is TRBJ1-5, the V gene TRBV30; D is ambiguous. The germline V gene encodes CDR1 GTSNPN and CDR2 SVGIG (reference sequence). The CDR3 runs to 11 residues. V shed 3 bases and J shed 4 bases, with 4 bases lying between them. The CDR3 sequence is CAWSSNQPQHF. The CDR3 DNA sequence: TGTGCCTGGAGCAGTAATCAGCCCCAGCATTTT.